This T cell receptor (beta chain) was recovered during a study of chemoradiotherapy in HPV16-positive cancers. The wider study: A couple of HPV16-positive patients' cells yielded candidate HPV-specific clones and common motifs. Overall study results and limits: HPV-specific T cells were functionally defined from only two HPV16-positive patients. Candidate HPV-specific clones and E7-related TCR motifs grew in tumor during treatment.

Remarks on this clone: The antigen remains undetermined.

Assay: immunoSEQ multiplex PCR; the TCRdb copy retains only in-frame clones and omits some. The sample has about 14,000 clones; 89% are singletons. Samples were taken several times over chemoradiotherapy. This CDR3 is built from 14 residues. V dropped 4 bases and J dropped 1 base, with 8 bases sitting between them. The germline V gene has CDR1 ENHRY and CDR2 SYGVKD. This chain connects TRBV10-3 to TRBJ2-1; no clear D gene. The sequence was collected from a human donor with HPV-associated anogenital cancer. The sample was tumor tissue, taken from a patient who underwent chemoradiotherapy. The CDR3 loop reads CAISGRDSYNEQFF. Written as DNA, the CDR3 is TGTGCCATCAGTGGTCGAGATTCCTACAATGAGCAGTTCTTC.